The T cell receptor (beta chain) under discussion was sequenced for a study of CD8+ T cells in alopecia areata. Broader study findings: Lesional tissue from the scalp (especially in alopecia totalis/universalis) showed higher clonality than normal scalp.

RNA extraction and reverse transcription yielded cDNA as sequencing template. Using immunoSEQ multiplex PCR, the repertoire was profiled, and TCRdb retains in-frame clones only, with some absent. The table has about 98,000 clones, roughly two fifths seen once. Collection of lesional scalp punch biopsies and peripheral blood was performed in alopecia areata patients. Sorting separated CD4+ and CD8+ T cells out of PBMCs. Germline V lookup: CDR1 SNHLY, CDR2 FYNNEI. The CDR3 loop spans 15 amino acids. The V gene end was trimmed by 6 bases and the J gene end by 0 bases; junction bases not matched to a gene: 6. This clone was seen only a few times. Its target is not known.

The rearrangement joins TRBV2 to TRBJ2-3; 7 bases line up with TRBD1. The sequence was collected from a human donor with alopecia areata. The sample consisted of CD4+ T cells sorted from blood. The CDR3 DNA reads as TGTGCCAGCAGCCGGGACAGAGCTAGCACAGATACGCAGTATTTT. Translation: CASSRDRASTDTQYF.